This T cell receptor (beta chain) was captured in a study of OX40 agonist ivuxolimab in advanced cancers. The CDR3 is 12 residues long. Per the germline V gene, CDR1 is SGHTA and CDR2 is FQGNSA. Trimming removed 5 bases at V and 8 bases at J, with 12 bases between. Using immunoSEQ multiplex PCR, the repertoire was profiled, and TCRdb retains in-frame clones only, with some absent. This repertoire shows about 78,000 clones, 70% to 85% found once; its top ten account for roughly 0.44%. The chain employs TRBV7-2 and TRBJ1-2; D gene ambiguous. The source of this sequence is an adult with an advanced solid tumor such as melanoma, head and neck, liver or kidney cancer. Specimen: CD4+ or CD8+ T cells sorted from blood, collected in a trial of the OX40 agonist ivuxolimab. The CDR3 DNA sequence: TGTGCCAGCAGCCACTCGAAATCGGGCTACACCTTC. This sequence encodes CASSHSKSGYTF. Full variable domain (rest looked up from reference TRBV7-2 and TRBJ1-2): GAGVSQSPSNKVTEKGKDVELRCDPISGHTALYWYRQSLGQGLEFLIYFQGNSAPDKSGLPSDRFSAERTGGSVSTLTIQRTQQEDSAVYLCASSHSKSGYTFGSGTRLTVV.